The clone carrying this TCR beta chain was seen a few times. Trimming stripped 5 bases from V and 5 bases from J, with 15 bases between. The length of the CDR3 is 14 residues. Germline CDR1 and CDR2: SGHVS and FQNEAQ. TCRdb re-analysed the RT-PCR reads in MiXCR, keeping a single row per CDR3 protein. The table shows about 620,000 distinct CDR3 sequences, with around 11% occurring only once. This sample is part of a study of response to subunit inactivated influenza vaccine. Specimen: PBMCs from blood, collected on the day of vaccination. The chain uses TRBV7-8 and TRBJ2-5; D could derive from TRBD1 or TRBD2 (7 bases each). The receptor was isolated from a middle-aged man who received an inactivated influenza vaccine. CDR3 bases: TGTGCCAGCAGCAGAGGGACAGCGGGGGAGACCCAGTACTTC. Protein sequence: CASSRGTAGETQYF.